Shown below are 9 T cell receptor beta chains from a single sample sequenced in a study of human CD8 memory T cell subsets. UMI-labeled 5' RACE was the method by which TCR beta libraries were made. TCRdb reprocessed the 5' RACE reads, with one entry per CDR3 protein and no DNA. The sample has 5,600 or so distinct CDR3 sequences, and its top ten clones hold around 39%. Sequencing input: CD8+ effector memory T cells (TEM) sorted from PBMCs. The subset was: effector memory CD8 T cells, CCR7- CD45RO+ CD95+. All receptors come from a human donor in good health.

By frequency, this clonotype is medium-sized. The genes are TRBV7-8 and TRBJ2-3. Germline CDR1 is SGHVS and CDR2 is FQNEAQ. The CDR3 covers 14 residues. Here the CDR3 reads CASSLVGSTDTQYF.

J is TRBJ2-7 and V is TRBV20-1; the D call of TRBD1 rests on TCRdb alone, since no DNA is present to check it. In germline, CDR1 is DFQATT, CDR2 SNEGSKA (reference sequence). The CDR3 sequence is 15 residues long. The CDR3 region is CSARLRDRGGYEQYF.

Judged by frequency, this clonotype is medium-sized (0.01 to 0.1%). CDR3 in amino acids: CASRPQNQETQYF. J is TRBJ2-5 and V is TRBV14. The length of the CDR3 is 13 residues. The V gene's germline CDR1 is SGHDN and CDR2 FVKESK.

The CDR3 region is CSARMSGGSVYNEQFF. This chain joins TRBV20-1 and TRBJ2-1; TCRdb lists TRBD1, though no DNA is available to test this call. This CDR3 contains 16 residues. CDR1 is DFQATT and CDR2 is SNEGSKA in the germline V gene (reference sequence).

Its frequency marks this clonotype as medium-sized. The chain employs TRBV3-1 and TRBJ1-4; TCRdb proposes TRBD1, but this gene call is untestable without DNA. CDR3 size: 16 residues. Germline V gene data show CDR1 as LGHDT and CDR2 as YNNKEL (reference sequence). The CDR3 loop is CASSQPSTVKGEKLFF.

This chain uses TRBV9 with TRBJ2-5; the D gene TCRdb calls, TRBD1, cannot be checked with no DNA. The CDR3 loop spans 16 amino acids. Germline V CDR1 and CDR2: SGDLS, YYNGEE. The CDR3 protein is CASSPYRDTTLGTQYF.

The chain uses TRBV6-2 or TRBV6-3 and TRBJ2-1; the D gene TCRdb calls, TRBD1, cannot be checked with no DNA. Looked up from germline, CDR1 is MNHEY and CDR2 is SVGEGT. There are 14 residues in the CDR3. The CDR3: CASSYGRVPPYAFF.

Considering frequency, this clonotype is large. The CDR3 loop is CASTSNLGSSGVEQETQYF. This sequence joins TRBV28 and TRBJ2-5; TCRdb's D gene call, TRBD2, goes unchecked for lack of DNA. This CDR3 contains 19 residues. CDR1 is MDHEN, CDR2 SYDVKM, per germline.

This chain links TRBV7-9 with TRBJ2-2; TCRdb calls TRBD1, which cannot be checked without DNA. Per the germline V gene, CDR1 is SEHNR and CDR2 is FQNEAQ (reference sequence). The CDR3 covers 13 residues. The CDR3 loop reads CASSFPPPGELFF.